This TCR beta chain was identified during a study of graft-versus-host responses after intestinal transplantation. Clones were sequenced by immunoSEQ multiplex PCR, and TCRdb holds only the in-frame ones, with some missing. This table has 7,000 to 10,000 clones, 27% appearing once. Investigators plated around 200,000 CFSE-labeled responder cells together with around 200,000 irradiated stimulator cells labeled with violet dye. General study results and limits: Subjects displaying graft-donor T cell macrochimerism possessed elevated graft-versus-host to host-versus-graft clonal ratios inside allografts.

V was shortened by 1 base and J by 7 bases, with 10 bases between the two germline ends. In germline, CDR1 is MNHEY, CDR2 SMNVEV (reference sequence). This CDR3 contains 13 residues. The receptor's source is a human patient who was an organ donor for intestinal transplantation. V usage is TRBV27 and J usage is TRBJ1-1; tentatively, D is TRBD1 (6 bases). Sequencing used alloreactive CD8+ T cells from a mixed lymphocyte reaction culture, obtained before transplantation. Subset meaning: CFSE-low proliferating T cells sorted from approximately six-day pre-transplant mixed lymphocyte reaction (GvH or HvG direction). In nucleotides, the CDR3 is TGTGCCAGCAGTTTATTAGGGGGAGGTGAAGCTTTCTTT. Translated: CASSLLGGGEAFF.